The rows below give T cell receptor beta chains drawn from one sample of a study of human T cells and chemical hapten exposure. One entry per CDR3 protein results from TCRdb running MiXCR on the RACE reads. The table lists 82,000 or so distinct CDR3 sequences, about an eighth of them singletons. The sequencing here drew on whole blood, taken in connection with sensitization to the hapten diphenylcyclopropenone (DPC). These receptors were taken from a woman in her forties or fifties with alopecia areata. Some clones in this sample may be carry-over from other donors' samples. The CDR3 runs from the conserved cysteine through the conserved F or W. The D gene is left open where the match is weak. Rows give clone size only sometimes, using once, few, many, or a class for an expanded clone.

j_call d_call clone_size v_call cdr3_nt cdr3_aa
TRBJ2-1 TRBD2 . TRBV7-6 TGTGCCAGCAGCTCCATAGCGGGAGGGACCGATGAGCAGTTCTTC CASSSIAGGTDEQFF
TRBJ1-2 . . TRBV18 TGTGCCAGCTCTAAGGACGGGGAGCTCTATGGCTACACCTTC CASSKDGELYGYTF
TRBJ2-5 . few TRBV9 TGTGCCAGCAGCCGGACTACACAAGAGACCCAGTACTTC CASSRTTQETQYF
TRBJ2-3 . few TRBV12-3/TRBV12-4 TGTGCCAGCACTCGGGATTCTTCTAGCACAGATACGCAGTATTTT CASTRDSSSTDTQYF
TRBJ2-7 . many TRBV13 TGTGCCAGCAGTTTCCCAGGGGTCCCCTACGAGCAGTACTTC CASSFPGVPYEQYF
TRBJ2-4 TRBD2 . TRBV29-1 TGCAGCGTTGGGTCCCTGGGACTAGAAAAGAAAAACATTCAGTACTTC CSVGSLGLEKKNIQYF
TRBJ1-5 . . TRBV30 TGTGCCTGGAGTGTCGGGGGAAGCAATCAGCCCCAGCATTTT CAWSVGGSNQPQHF
TRBJ2-3 TRBD2 few TRBV7-9 TGTGCCAGCAGCTTCAAACTAGCGGGAGACACAGATACGCAGTATTTT CASSFKLAGDTDTQYF
TRBJ2-5 . . TRBV11-2 TGTGCCAGCAGCTTAGGAGGTACCCAGTACCAAGAGACCCAGTACTTC CASSLGGTQYQETQYF
TRBJ1-5 . few TRBV28 TGTGCCAGCAGCCCGACGTACTCGCCCCAGCATTTT CASSPTYSPQHF
TRBJ2-3 TRBD2 few TRBV7-6 TGTGCCAGCAGCTTACGGCCCCCGGGAGGGAACCTCACAGATACGCAGTATTTT CASSLRPPGGNLTDTQYF
TRBJ1-5 TRBD1 . TRBV24-1 TGTGCCACCAGTAACGGACAGGCTAATCAGCCCCAGCATTTT CATSNGQANQPQHF
TRBJ1-5 . many TRBV6-1 TGTGCCAGCACTCAGCGGGGTGTTGTTAATCAGCCCCAGCATTTT CASTQRGVVNQPQHF
TRBJ1-1 . few TRBV11-2 TGTGCCAGCAGTCCCCGGGGCAACACTGAAGCTTTCTTT CASSPRGNTEAFF
TRBJ2-2 TRBD1 many TRBV7-3 TGTGCCAGCAGTTATCCGGGACAGGGGGCGGCCGGGGAGCTGTTTTTT CASSYPGQGAAGELFF
TRBJ2-5 TRBD2 many TRBV6-6 TGTGCCAGCAGCATCCTCGTGTCGGGCGGGAGAGGCCAAGAGACCCAGTACTTC CASSILVSGGRGQETQYF
TRBJ2-7 . . TRBV2 TGTGCCAGCAGTGGGGCCTATCAAGTGAACTACGAGCAGTACTTC CASSGAYQVNYEQYF
TRBJ1-5 . few TRBV2 TGTGCCAGCAGTACGAGGGTCGAGCAGCCCCAGCATTTT CASSTRVEQPQHF
TRBJ2-2 . few TRBV19 TGTGCCAGTAGTCTTGTAGCCCGGGTCAACACCGGGGAGCTGTTTTTT CASSLVARVNTGELFF
TRBJ1-5 TRBD1 . TRBV6-1 TGTGCCAGCAGTGCCTTGACAGGGGTGAGCAATCAGCCCCAGCATTTT CASSALTGVSNQPQHF
TRBJ2-7 TRBD1 many TRBV5-6 TGTGCCAGCAGCTTGGGATTTGGACAGGGTTACGAGCAGTACTTC CASSLGFGQGYEQYF
TRBJ1-6 . . TRBV9 TGTGCCAGCAGCGTACAGGTTGAAGGTTCACCCCTCCACTTT CASSVQVEGSPLHF
TRBJ2-7 . many TRBV5-4 TGTGCCAGCAGCTTGGGTATAGATACTTCCTACGAGCAGTACTTC CASSLGIDTSYEQYF
TRBJ2-7 . few TRBV5-1 TGCGCCAGCAGCTTGGACTCGCTCACGCCGGGGACTCTTCGAGAGCAGTACTTC CASSLDSLTPGTLREQYF
TRBJ1-2 . . TRBV11-2 TGTGCCAGCAGCCATACAGGAGTCTATGGCTACACCTTC CASSHTGVYGYTF
TRBJ2-1 TRBD2 . TRBV20-1 TGCAGTGCTTCAGCGGGAGGGGGGTACAATGAGCAGTTCTTC CSASAGGGYNEQFF
TRBJ2-5 . . TRBV18 TGTGCCAGCTCACGACAGGATCAAGAGACCCAGTACTTC CASSRQDQETQYF
TRBJ1-6 . . TRBV6-1 TGTGCCAGCAGCCGCGGGGTGTCACCCCTCCACTTT CASSRGVSPLHF
TRBJ2-1 . few TRBV7-2 TGTGCCAGCAGCTTGCAGGGGCGAGATCGGGAGCAGTTCTTC CASSLQGRDREQFF
TRBJ1-2 TRBD1 . TRBV7-9 TGTGCCAGCAGCTGGATGGGACAGGGAACTTTCGGATATGGCTACACCTTC CASSWMGQGTFGYGYTF
TRBJ1-2 TRBD1 . TRBV2 TGTGCCGTCACCCCGACAGGGCCTAGTTATGGCTACACCTTC CAVTPTGPSYGYTF
TRBJ2-7 . . TRBV18 TGTGCCAGCTCACCCGTTGAGGGGCCCGCCTACGAGCAGTACTTC CASSPVEGPAYEQYF